This T cell receptor beta chain came from a study of identical twins. General study findings and limits: In monozygotic twins, models underestimated the sharing of out-of-frame TCR alpha.

As to this clonotype: Its cognate antigen is unknown.

TCRdb fed the 5' RACE reads into MiXCR, producing one record per CDR3 protein. Found here are a few hundred thousand distinct CDR3 sequences, around a sixth of them singletons; the top ten hold 12%. Germline V gene sequence: CDR1 DFQATT, CDR2 SNEGSKA (reference sequence). V was trimmed by 0 bases and J by 0 bases, leaving 11 bases between them. The CDR3 totals 16 residues. Healthy Caucasians were all of the donors. The sequenced sample consisted of naive T cells sorted from blood. This chain connects TRBV20-1 to TRBJ2-2; D unclear. The source is a man in his forties or fifties in good health. The DNA for the CDR3 is TGCAGTGCTAGAGATTCGGAGCGTGCGAACACCGGGGAGCTGTTTTTT. As protein: CSARDSERANTGELFF.